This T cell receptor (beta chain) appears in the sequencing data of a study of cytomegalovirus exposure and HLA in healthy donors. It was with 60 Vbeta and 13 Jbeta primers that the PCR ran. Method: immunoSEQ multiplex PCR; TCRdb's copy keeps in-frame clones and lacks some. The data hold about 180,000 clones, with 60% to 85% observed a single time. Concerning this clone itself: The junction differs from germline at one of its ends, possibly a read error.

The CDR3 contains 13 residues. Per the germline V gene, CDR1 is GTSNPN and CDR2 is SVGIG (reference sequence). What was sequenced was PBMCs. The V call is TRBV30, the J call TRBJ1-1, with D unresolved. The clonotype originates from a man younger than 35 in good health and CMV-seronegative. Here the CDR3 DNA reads TGTGCCTGGAGACTGCGGAGTAACACTAAAGCTTTCTTT. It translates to CAWRLRSNTKAFF. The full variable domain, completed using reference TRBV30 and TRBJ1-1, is SQTIHQWPATLVQPVGSPLSLECTVEGTSNPNLYWYRQAAGRGLQLLFYSVGIGQISSEVPQNLSASRPQDRQFILSSKKLLLSDSGFYLCAWRLRSNTKAFFGQGTRLTVV.